The source of this T cell receptor (beta chain) is a study of blood T cell repertoires in COVID-19. This clone occurred once. Germline V CDR1 and CDR2: MNHEY, SMNVEV (reference sequence). CDR3 length: 15 residues. Trimming left V 3 bases short and J 7 bases short, with 15 bases between. Authors' data handling: Using reference gene primer amplification, nucleated cell counts were estimated. Data came from immunoSEQ multiplex PCR; TCRdb stores just in-frame clones and leaves some out. The D gene and trimming were derived from the DNA, and the V and J assignments and clone size from that table. The table lists about 80,000 clones, 80% of them singletons.

Material: peripheral blood. The sequence was obtained from a man aged 55 to 70 with active or convalescent COVID-19. The chain joins TRBV27 to TRBJ1-4; the D gene is possibly TRBD1 (5 bases). The CDR3 here is CASSLNGAKGEKLFF. The CDR3 nucleotides are TGTGCCAGCAGTTTGAATGGGGCAAAAGGTGAAAAACTGTTTTTT.